This is a list of T cell receptor beta chains from one sample in a study of cytomegalovirus exposure and HLA in healthy donors. Some clones are missing from TCRdb's copy, which holds only in-frame ones; the method was immunoSEQ multiplex PCR. The data contain hundreds of thousands of clones, approximately 90% of them singletons. The sequenced sample consisted of PBMCs. These receptors came from a woman aged 18-30 years in good health and CMV-seronegative. CDR3s include the opening cysteine and the closing phenylalanine or tryptophan. D genes are given only for firm matches. Clone sizes are given selectively: once, few, many, or a class where the clone is expanded.

clone_size,v_call,d_call,j_call,cdr3_aa,cdr3_nt
.,TRBV6-6,.,TRBJ2-7,CASSSPSGSPYEQYF,TGTGCCAGCAGTTCCCCGTCGGGGTCGCCCTACGAGCAGTACTTC
.,TRBV9,TRBD1,TRBJ1-2,CASGTGAIYGYTF,TGTGCCAGTGGGACAGGGGCGATCTATGGCTACACCTTC
.,TRBV30,TRBD1,TRBJ1-1,CAWSAGTGMNTEAFF,TGTGCCTGGAGCGCCGGGACAGGGATGAACACTGAAGCTTTCTTT
.,TRBV19,.,TRBJ2-1,CASSIAREQFF,TGTGCCAGTAGTATAGCGCGGGAGCAGTTCTTC
.,TRBV5-1,TRBD1,TRBJ1-1,CASTRTGGNTEAFF,TGCGCCAGCACCCGGACAGGGGGCAACACTGAAGCTTTCTTT
.,TRBV9,TRBD1,TRBJ2-2,CASSAGTGVFAGELFF,TGTGCCAGCAGCGCCGGGACAGGGGTCTTTGCCGGGGAGCTGTTTTTT
.,TRBV19,.,TRBJ1-6,CASLKERGSPLHF,TGTGCCAGTCTGAAGGAACGGGGTTCACCCCTCCACTTT
.,TRBV4-1,TRBD1,TRBJ1-2,CASSPGTGTVGYTF,TGCGCCAGCAGCCCAGGGACAGGGACTGTCGGCTACACCTTC
.,TRBV7-8,.,TRBJ2-7,CASSFRGSYEQYF,TGTGCCAGCAGCTTTAGGGGATCCTACGAGCAGTACTTC
.,TRBV5-1,TRBD1,TRBJ2-1,CASSPDREGNEQFF,TGCGCCAGCAGCCCGGACAGGGAAGGGAATGAGCAGTTCTTC
.,TRBV4-2,.,TRBJ1-1,CASSPRQVQPNTEAFF,TGTGCCAGCAGCCCACGACAGGTCCAACCGAACACTGAAGCTTTCTTT
.,TRBV6-5,.,TRBJ1-2,CASSYGRVTGYTF,TGTGCCAGCAGTTACGGTAGAGTTACCGGCTACACCTTC
.,TRBV11-2,.,TRBJ2-1,CASSHAGAGHEQFF,TGTGCCAGCAGCCATGCAGGCGCAGGGCATGAGCAGTTCTTC
.,TRBV7-2,.,TRBJ1-6,CASSSAGPRSPLHF,TGTGCCAGCAGCTCCGCGGGACCGCGCTCACCCCTCCACTTT
.,TRBV30,TRBD1,TRBJ2-7,CAWSVTGTGLSYEQYF,TGTGCCTGGAGTGTTACCGGGACAGGGCTCTCCTACGAGCAGTACTTC
.,TRBV4-1,.,TRBJ1-1,CASSQVEGEAFF,TGCGCCAGCAGCCAGGTAGAGGGTGAAGCTTTCTTT
once,TRBV5-6,TRBD1,TRBJ1-5,CASSLGGGSLSNQPQHF,TGTGCCAGCAGCTTGGGAGGGGGCAGTTTGAGCAATCAGCCCCAGCATTTT
.,TRBV11-2,.,TRBJ2-5,CASSPGIWEAQYF,TGTGCCAGCAGCCCGGGAATTTGGGAGGCCCAGTACTTC
.,TRBV9,TRBD2,TRBJ2-1,CASSVDGTRGDEQFF,TGTGCCAGCAGCGTAGATGGGACTAGAGGTGATGAGCAGTTCTTC
.,TRBV7-8,.,TRBJ2-7,CASSLGPQLYEQYF,TGTGCCAGCAGCTTAGGCCCCCAACTTTACGAGCAGTACTTC